The table lists the clone carrying this T cell receptor (beta chain) with a few counts. Its antigen remains unidentified. The germline gives CDR1 SGHRS, CDR2 YFSETQ. Trimming pared 4 bases from V and 5 bases from J, leaving 13 bases between. The CDR3 sequence is 14 residues long. The sample originates from a study of T-cell memory formation after mild COVID-19. Study in general: Clusters of TCRs were largely donor specific. Study observations and caveats: Day 15 to 85 contracting clones showed balanced CD4/CD8; day 15 to 37 expanders favored CD4+. Mainly CM and EM harbored the contracting CD4+ clones; mainly EMRA harbored the CD8+ ones.

The 5'RACE method, run with constant-segment primers, produced TCR alpha and TCR beta cDNA libraries (carrying sample barcodes and UMIs). TCRdb passed the 5' RACE reads through MiXCR, listing each CDR3 protein once. The sample carries about 250,000 distinct CDR3 sequences, about 16% recorded once. The chain joins TRBV5-1 to TRBJ2-1, with D perhaps assigned TRBD1 or TRBD2 (5 bases each). What was sequenced was PBMCs or a T cell subset sorted from them (not recorded which). The source of this sequence is an adult woman who had mild COVID-19 (a few samples of this study predate the infection). Cell type and time point are not known. The CDR3 nucleotides read TGCGCCAGCAGCCCCACGGGGCCGAACAATGAGCAGTTCTTC. Its protein product is CASSPTGPNNEQFF.